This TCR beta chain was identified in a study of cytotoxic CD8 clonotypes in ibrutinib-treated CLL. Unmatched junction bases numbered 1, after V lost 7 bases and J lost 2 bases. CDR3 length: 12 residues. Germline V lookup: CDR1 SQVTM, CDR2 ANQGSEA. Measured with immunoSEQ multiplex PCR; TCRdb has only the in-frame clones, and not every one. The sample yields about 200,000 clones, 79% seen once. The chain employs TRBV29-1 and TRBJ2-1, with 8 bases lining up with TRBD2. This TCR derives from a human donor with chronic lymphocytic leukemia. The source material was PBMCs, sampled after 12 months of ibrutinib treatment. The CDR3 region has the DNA TGCAGCGCCGGGAGGGCCTACAATGAGCAGTTCTTC. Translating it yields CSAGRAYNEQFF.